The clone carrying this T cell receptor (beta chain) appeared many times. iRepertoire HTBI primers and Arm-PCR of CDR3 regions built TCR beta libraries. TCRdb independently ran MiXCR on the multiplex PCR reads; one entry per CDR3 protein. In the table there are almost 350,000 distinct CDR3 sequences, roughly 21% of which are singletons. The entry originates in a study of regulatory T cells in long-lasting Graves disease. Described time point: persistent/refractory GD, antithyroid drugs over 5 years with positive TRAb. PBMC RNA was the source of the TCR library. Trimming shortened V by 5 bases and J by 6 bases, and 11 bases separated the two germline ends. This CDR3 has 14 residues.

The receptor was derived from a female donor with Graves disease. The chain has TRBV12-3 or TRBV12-4 and TRBJ1-6; D is perhaps TRBD1 (6 bases). The sample consisted of peripheral blood mononuclear cells (PBMCs), taken when the disease was refractory, from a patient treated with antithyroid drugs. In nucleotides, the CDR3 is TGTGCCAGCAGTCCTACAGGGTTTAATTCACCCCTCCACTTT. Translation gives CASSPTGFNSPLHF.